These 4 T cell receptor beta chains share one sample of origin, sequenced in a study of T cell responses to AZD1222 COVID-19 vaccine (dated by TCRdb to 2020 to 2023). The time point label of this sample denotes: baseline before first vaccination. Library prep was done by the immunoSEQ multiplex PCR assay. TCRdb carries this immuneACCESS record with in-frame sequences only. Its versions omit some clonotypes, under half of them owing to an unresolved V gene in the studies checked, with the rest unexplained. Recorded for this sample are roughly 170,000 clones; approximately 93% of them occurred a single time. Of the sample, approximately 0.97% falls within the top ten clones. Sequences were derived from peripheral blood, sampled on day 0 of AZD1222 vaccination. Every receptor here comes from an adult in good health.

This sequence joins TRBV7-2 and TRBJ1-1; D is uncertain. CDR1 and CDR2 (germline): SGHTA, FQGNSA. The CDR3 consists of 14 residues. Between the trimmed V and J ends, which lost 0 bases and 4 bases, there was a span of 9 bases. The CDR3 region has the DNA TGTGCCAGCAGCTTAGCAGGTCGGGGCACTGAAGCTTTCTTT. Protein product: CASSLAGRGTEAFF.

The chain uses TRBV5-5 and TRBJ2-3, with 10 bases aligning to TRBD2. The CDR3 runs to 17 residues. Trimming at V came to 0 bases and at J to 3 bases, leaving 7 bases not matched to a gene. Germline V lookup: CDR1 SGHKS, CDR2 YYEKEE (reference sequence). The DNA for the CDR3 is TGTGCCAGCAGCTTGGGTGGACTAGCGGACTTTACAGATACGCAGTATTTT. It codes for CASSLGGLADFTDTQYF.

The chain has TRBV5-4 and TRBJ2-1; TRBD1 agrees at 7 bases. CDR1 and CDR2 from the germline V gene are SGHNT and YYREEE (reference sequence). CDR3 size: 15 residues. The V segment lost 1 base and the J segment 3 bases; nucleotides outside the gene matches: 4. CDR3 coding DNA: TGTGCCAGCAGCTTGTCACAGGGGATCTACAATGAGCAGTTCTTC. Protein sequence: CASSLSQGIYNEQFF.

The chain has TRBV3-1 (or the pseudogene TRBV3-2) and TRBJ2-7; TRBD2 might be the D (6 bases). The CDR3 spans 15 residues. The V gene's germline CDR1 is LGHDT and CDR2 YNNKEL (reference sequence). Trimming removed 4 bases at V and 3 bases at J, with 16 bases between. The CDR3 DNA follows: TGTGCCAGCAGCCGGACCGGGACTCCAGTCTACGAGCAGTACTTC. Translating it yields CASSRTGTPVYEQYF.